These 29 T cell receptor beta chains share one sample of origin, sequenced in a study of T-cell reconstitution after alpha-beta-depleted transplantation in children. The TCRbeta library incorporated unique molecular identifiers. From the PCR reads, TCRdb called clonotypes with MiXCR, one entry per CDR3 protein. Of about 690,000 distinct CDR3 sequences listed, roughly 15% are singletons. This material consisted of PBMCs from the stem cell graft donor, taken from the stem cell graft. These receptors all come from a human donor who donated a stem cell graft to a child with acute myeloid leukemia.

V gene TRBV7-8 combines with J gene TRBJ1-1, with 9 nucleotides matching TRBD1. The V segment lost 5 bases and the J segment 3 bases; nucleotides outside the gene matches: 10. The germline V gene has CDR1 SGHVS and CDR2 FQNEAQ. This CDR3 contains 16 residues. CDR3 coding DNA: TGTGCCAGCAGCCACCGGGACAGGGAGCCTCACACTGAAGCTTTCTTT. Its translation is CASSHRDREPHTEAFF.

This clonotype was seen a handful of times. The chain uses TRBV11-1 and TRBJ1-5; no clear D gene. Germline V gene sequence: CDR1 SGHAT, CDR2 FQDESV (reference sequence). Trimming took 4 bases from V and 0 from J, leaving 22 bases between them. The CDR3 is 19 residues long. DNA of the CDR3: TGTGCCAGCAGCTCATCCCCGGGGAGCGCGGCGCATAGCAATCAGCCCCAGCATTTT. It specifies CASSSSPGSAAHSNQPQHF.

In this sample, this clonotype turned up a few times. This chain links TRBV7-3 with TRBJ1-6, with 9 bases fitting TRBD1. The V and J ends lost 1 base and 7 bases, in that order; junction bases with no gene match: 2. Per germline, CDR1 SGHTA and CDR2 FQGTGA. The CDR3 contains 15 residues. CDR3 DNA: TGTGCCAGCAGCTTAAGTGACAGGGGGAATTCACCCCTCCACTTT. Protein product: CASSLSDRGNSPLHF. The whole variable domain, remainder taken from reference TRBV7-3 and TRBJ1-6, is GAGVSQTPSNKVTEKGKYVELRCDPISGHTALYWYRQSLGQGPEFLIYFQGTGAADDSGLPNDRFFAVRPEGSVSTLKIQRTERGDSAVYLCASSLSDRGNSPLHFGNGTRLTVT.

The chain carries TRBV24-1 and TRBJ2-4; D assignment may be TRBD1 or TRBD2 (5 bases each). CDR3 size: 12 residues. Looked up from germline, CDR1 is KGHDR and CDR2 is SFDVKD. V lost 9 bases and J 4 bases, leaving 9 bases between the germline ends. In nucleotides, the CDR3 is TGTGCCACCGGGGGAGTGAAAAACATTCAGTACTTC. Encoded protein: CATGGVKNIQYF.

This clonotype was seen repeatedly, ten times or more. V gene TRBV5-1 combines with J gene TRBJ1-5; D is unclear. The CDR3 totals 14 residues. Trimming left V 0 bases short and J 7 bases short, with 11 bases between. Germline V lookup: CDR1 SGHRS, CDR2 YFSETQ. The CDR3 protein is CASSLVPGEQPQHF. The CDR3 nucleotides are TGCGCCAGCAGCTTGGTCCCAGGAGAACAGCCCCAGCATTTT.

This clonotype was seen at least ten times. This chain connects TRBV30 to TRBJ2-7; no reliable D call. Germline V gene lookup returns CDR1 GTSNPN and CDR2 SVGIG (reference sequence). The CDR3 spans 12 residues. V lost 0 bases, J lost 7 bases, and 10 bases lay in between. The CDR3 DNA reads TGTGCCTGGAGTGTAAGGGTTGAAGAGCAGTACTTC. Translation: CAWSVRVEEQYF. The whole variable domain, remainder taken from reference TRBV30 and TRBJ2-7, is SQTIHQWPATLVQPVGSPLSLECTVEGTSNPNLYWYRQAAGRGLQLLFYSVGIGQISSEVPQNLSASRPQDRQFILSSKKLLLSDSGFYLCAWSVRVEEQYFGPGTRLTVT.

V is TRBV6-5 and J is TRBJ2-1, with no clear D. Per germline, CDR1 MNHEY and CDR2 SVGAGI. The V gene lost 0 bases and the J gene lost 9 bases, with 15 bases spanning the gap. The CDR3 has 15 residues. The CDR3 region has the DNA TGTGCCAGCAGTTACTCGATAAGAACCGGCGCTGAGCAGTTCTTC. Its protein product is CASSYSIRTGAEQFF.

The gene calls are TRBV7-2 and TRBJ2-1; D not resolved. V lost 1 base to trimming and J lost 3 bases, with 13 bases between them. The CDR3 totals 16 residues. Per the germline V gene, CDR1 is SGHTA and CDR2 is FQGNSA. The CDR3 here is CASSLGAGSGYNEQFF. Written as DNA, the CDR3 is TGTGCCAGCAGCTTAGGGGCCGGTTCTGGCTACAATGAGCAGTTCTTC.

This clonotype was found a few times. Compared with germline, one end of the junction differs, possibly owing to a read error. The rearrangement joins TRBV20-1 to TRBJ1-2; 9 nucleotides line up with TRBD1. The germline V gene has CDR1 DFQATT and CDR2 SNEGSKA (reference sequence). This CDR3 has 15 residues. The CDR3 sequence is CCARPHTGGNYGYTF. DNA for the CDR3: TGCTGTGCTAGACCCCACACAGGGGGCAACTATGGCTACACCTTC.

In its sample, this clonotype was seen a few times. This chain connects TRBV18 to TRBJ2-7; D uncertain. V lost 2 bases, J lost 2 bases, and 10 bases lay in between. The CDR3 consists of 14 residues. From germline, CDR1 is KGHSH and CDR2 LQKENI. DNA for the CDR3: TGTGCCAGCTCACCAGGGCAGGCCGCCTACGAGCAGTACTTC. Protein sequence: CASSPGQAAYEQYF.

This clonotype turned up a few times. The chain employs TRBV29-1 and TRBJ2-1; possibly TRBD1 or TRBD2 for D (5 bases each). There are 12 residues in the CDR3. Germline CDR1 and CDR2: SQVTM and ANQGSEA. CDR3 coding DNA: TGCAGGGGGACGGGAAACTTCGATGAGCAGTTCTTC. Translation gives CRGTGNFDEQFF.

This clonotype showed up many times. V is TRBV20-1 and J is TRBJ2-1; D ambiguous. The CDR3 covers 11 residues. V was shortened by 5 bases and J by 9 bases, with 11 bases between the two germline ends. Germline assignment: CDR1 DFQATT and CDR2 SNEGSKA (reference sequence). The CDR3 DNA follows: TGCAGTGCTTGGGCAGTGATTGAGCAGTTCTTC. Its translation is CSAWAVIEQFF.

This clonotype has at least ten counts. The rearrangement uses TRBV20-1 and TRBJ1-5, with 10 bases matching TRBD1. Losses at the gene ends were 1 base for V and 4 bases for J; bases not matched to a gene: 7. There are 16 residues in the CDR3. CDR1 DFQATT and CDR2 SNEGSKA come from the germline V gene (reference sequence). The CDR3 DNA follows: TGCAGTGCTAGAGTAAGGGGGACAGGGGCAAATCAGCCCCAGCATTTT. It specifies CSARVRGTGANQPQHF.

This clonotype appeared a few times. This chain uses TRBV12-3 or TRBV12-4 with TRBJ1-1, with a weak D call TRBD1 (6 bases). The CDR3 spans 18 residues. Trimming stripped 4 bases from V and 0 bases from J, with 21 bases between. The CDR3 DNA reads TGTGCCAGCAGTTATTTGCCCGGACAGCCTATCCTGAACACTGAAGCTTTCTTT. This sequence encodes CASSYLPGQPILNTEAFF.

V is TRBV6-1 and J is TRBJ2-7; TRBD2 matches at 12 bases. This CDR3 is built from 15 residues. Per the germline V gene, CDR1 is MNHNS and CDR2 is SASEGT. The J segment lost 0 bases and the V segment lost 6 bases, leaving 3 bases of the junction unmatched. CDR3 DNA: TGTGCCAGCAGGCGACTAGCGGGGGTCTCCTACGAGCAGTACTTC. It is translated as CASRRLAGVSYEQYF.

Ten or more counts support this clonotype. The chain employs TRBV20-1 and TRBJ1-2; a weak D match, TRBD1 (5 bases). The CDR3 is made up of 14 amino acids. The germline V and J ends were trimmed by 6 bases and 2 bases, with 16 bases remaining between them. The germline gives CDR1 DFQATT, CDR2 SNEGSKA (reference sequence). The CDR3 DNA sequence: TGCAGTGCCCCTAATGGGCAGGGCAACTATGGCTACACCTTC. Amino acids: CSAPNGQGNYGYTF.

The chain recombines TRBV20-1 with TRBJ1-6; 7 nucleotides agree with TRBD1. This CDR3 contains 16 residues. Losses at the gene ends were 5 bases for V and 8 bases for J; bases not matched to a gene: 15. Per germline, CDR1 DFQATT and CDR2 SNEGSKA (reference sequence). In nucleotides, the CDR3 is TGCAGTGCTCCCCTCTTCCTAGACAGGGTTTATTCACCCCTCCACTTT. It specifies CSAPLFLDRVYSPLHF.

Notes on this clonotype: A clone one base away is much larger, so this may be a read error. CDR3: CATSEPGQGNYNEQFF. In nucleotides, the CDR3 is TGTGCCACCAGTGAGCCAGGACAGGGCAACTACAATGAGCAGTTCTTC. The chain joins TRBV24-1 to TRBJ2-1, with 8 bases matching TRBD1. The V segment lost 4 bases and the J segment 3 bases; nucleotides outside the gene matches: 7. CDR3 length: 16 residues. Germline loops: CDR1 KGHDR, CDR2 SFDVKD.

V gene TRBV29-1 combines with J gene TRBJ1-3; no clear D. The CDR3 length is 13 residues. Per the germline V gene, CDR1 is SQVTM and CDR2 is ANQGSEA. Between the trimmed V and J ends, which lost 0 bases and 4 bases, there was a span of 7 bases. The CDR3 spells CSVEDHGGNTIYF. For the CDR3, the DNA is TGCAGCGTTGAAGACCACGGCGGAAACACCATATATTTT.

This clonotype was counted between two and nine times. The chain is built from TRBV28 and TRBJ1-1, with TRBD1 identical over 7 bases. This CDR3 contains 13 residues. Germline V gene lookup returns CDR1 MDHEN and CDR2 SYDVKM. J was trimmed by 2 bases and V by 6 bases; bases with no gene match: 3. CDR3: CASRGGANTEAFF. In DNA form, the CDR3 reads TGTGCCAGCAGAGGGGGCGCAAACACTGAAGCTTTCTTT. Full variable domain (remainder filled in from reference TRBV28 and TRBJ1-1): DVKVTQSSRYLVKRTGEKVFLECVQDMDHENMFWYRQDPGLGLRLIYFSYDVKMKEKGDIPEGYSVSREKKERFSLILESASTNQTSMYLCASRGGANTEAFFGQGTRLTVV.

This sequence joins TRBV11-1 and TRBJ2-1; TRBD2 might be the D (5 bases). V lost 5 bases to trimming and J lost 1 base, with 24 bases between them. The CDR3 is 19 amino acids. From germline, CDR1 is SGHAT and CDR2 FQDESV (reference sequence). The CDR3 loop reads CASSTTFLGPGTSYNEQFF. The CDR3 region has the DNA TGTGCCAGCAGCACGACGTTCTTAGGTCCGGGAACATCCTACAATGAGCAGTTCTTC.

This clonotype occurred many times. The CDR3 DNA follows: TGCGCCAGCAGCTTGGCCGGGACGGAACGTGGAAACACCATATATTTT. Translating gives CASSLAGTERGNTIYF. V and J are TRBV5-1 and TRBJ1-3, with D possibly TRBD1 on 5 matching bases. V was clipped by 0 bases and J by 3 bases, with 13 bases between them. The CDR3 runs to 16 residues. Per the germline V gene, CDR1 is SGHRS and CDR2 is YFSETQ.

The chain combines TRBV27 with TRBJ2-7, with 7 bases lining up with TRBD1. Losses at the gene ends were 5 bases for V and 5 bases for J; bases not matched to a gene: 12. There are 15 residues in the CDR3. Germline values: CDR1 MNHEY, CDR2 SMNVEV (reference sequence). The CDR3 DNA is TGTGCCAGCAGTCCTTACAGGGGAAAGGGGGACGAGCAGTACTTC. This translates into CASSPYRGKGDEQYF.

This clonotype was observed at least ten times. The chain couples TRBV20-1 to TRBJ1-1; D call uncertain. The CDR3 totals 12 residues. Per the germline V gene, CDR1 is DFQATT and CDR2 is SNEGSKA (reference sequence). The CDR3: CSPLGSGTEAFF. The CDR3 coding sequence is TGCAGCCCGCTGGGAAGTGGCACTGAAGCTTTCTTT.

This clonotype was seen at least ten times. The chain couples TRBV20-1 to TRBJ2-3; D is possibly TRBD2 (6 bases). Germline values: CDR1 DFQATT, CDR2 SNEGSKA (reference sequence). The CDR3 totals 13 residues. V was shortened by 3 bases and J by 10 bases, with 17 bases between the two germline ends. The DNA for the CDR3 is TGCAGTGCTAGCGGGGCGGGGAAGGATCCGCAGTATTTT. This gives the protein CSASGAGKDPQYF.

In this sample, this clonotype turned up many times. The chain recombines TRBV29-1 with TRBJ1-2; D might be TRBD1 (6 bases). The germline V gene encodes CDR1 SQVTM and CDR2 ANQGSEA. The length of the CDR3 is 13 residues. Deletions cut 5 bases from V and 7 bases from J, with 17 bases between. The DNA for the CDR3 is TGCAGCGTTTCACAGGGCTATTCTATTGGCTACACCTTC. Its protein is CSVSQGYSIGYTF.

This clonotype came up many times. V and J are TRBV6-1 and TRBJ2-1, with 11 bases identical to TRBD1. Germline V lookup: CDR1 MNHNS, CDR2 SASEGT. The CDR3 totals 16 residues. The junction had 7 bases not matched to a gene; V was cut back by 3 bases and J by 6 bases. The CDR3 here is CASSEVGTGGGNEQFF. CDR3 bases: TGTGCCAGCAGTGAGGTGGGGACAGGGGGTGGCAATGAGCAGTTCTTC.

DNA for the CDR3: TGCGCCAGCAGCTTGAATCCAGGGGGCGGACAGCCCCAGCATTTT. It specifies CASSLNPGGGQPQHF. The chain is built from TRBV5-1 and TRBJ1-5; 8 bases align to TRBD1. After removal of 1 base from V and 7 bases from J, the junction contained 7 bases not matched to a gene. The germline V gene encodes CDR1 SGHRS and CDR2 YFSETQ. CDR3 length equals 15 residues.

This clonotype showed up many times. The rearrangement links TRBV29-1 to TRBJ2-1; 7 bases map to TRBD2. Germline-derived CDR1 and CDR2 are SQVTM and ANQGSEA. J lost 6 bases, V lost 1 base, and 3 bases had no gene match. CDR3 length equals 13 residues. The CDR3 region has the DNA TGCAGCGTTGAAGGGCGGGAGCTCAATGAGCAGTTCTTC. Its protein is CSVEGRELNEQFF.